These 6 T cell receptor beta chains originate from one sample sequenced in a study of post-analysis software for immune sequencing data (dated by TCRdb to between 2015 and 2016). Overall study results and their limits: Four or five TRBV segments, including TRBV5-6, TRBV5-1 and TRBV20-1, were significantly more frequent in patients than controls.

Their recognized antigens are unknown. Libraries came from PCR. TCRdb names Illumina HiSeq 2500 as the instrument used. To reduce PCR and sequencing biases, unique molecular identifiers were incorporated into the TCR beta cDNA libraries. Using fastp at Q25 and MiXCR, TCRdb reprocessed the public reads and kept productive beta chains. Identical CDR3 protein sequences are pooled into one entry, listed with their most common genes and DNA. The sample includes 750,000 to 900,000 distinct CDR3 sequences, with around 46% observed a single time. Just under 5% of the sample is held by the ten biggest clonotypes. Input material: blood. These receptor sequences come from a girl between 5 and 17 years old with multiple sclerosis.

The rearrangement joins TRBV7-7 to TRBJ2-2; no definite D call. Germline V gene sequence: CDR1 SSHAT, CDR2 FNYEAQ (reference sequence). The CDR3 sequence is 12 residues long. CDR3 coding DNA: TGTGCTAGTAGGACGGCTGCCGGGGAGCTGTTTTTT. Amino acid sequence: CASRTAAGELFF.

This clonotype appeared a few times. The chain recombines TRBV29-1 with TRBJ1-2, with 7 positions matching TRBD1. CDR1 is SQVTM and CDR2 is ANQGSEA in the germline V gene. The trim removed 7 bases at V and 4 bases at J, leaving 15 bases unmatched. This CDR3 has 15 amino acids. CDR3 DNA: TGCAGCGCCTCAGGGGGGGGGACCGGCGGCTATGGCTACACCTTC. This gives the protein CSASGGGTGGYGYTF.

The chain is built from TRBV5-1 and TRBJ2-3; D remains unclear. V was cut by 0 bases and J by 4 bases, with 12 bases left in between. The CDR3 has 15 amino acids. Germline V gives CDR1 SGHRS, CDR2 YFSETQ. CDR3 bases: TGCGCCAGCAGCTTGGGAGGTAGTGAGGCAGATACGCAGTATTTT. Protein product: CASSLGGSEADTQYF.

The rearrangement joins TRBV7-2 to TRBJ2-3; a weak D match, TRBD2 (6 bases). This CDR3 has 13 residues. CDR1 is SGHTA and CDR2 is FQGNSA in the germline V gene. V lost 5 bases and J lost 9, with 15 bases in between. CDR3 protein: CASSTRLVITQYF. In nucleotides, the CDR3 is TGTGCCAGCAGCACCCGACTAGTAATAACGCAGTATTTT.

This clonotype was seen a handful of times. The chain recombines TRBV29-1 with TRBJ1-2; a weak D match, TRBD1 (6 bases). Germline CDR1 and CDR2: SQVTM and ANQGSEA. Trimming shortened V by 3 bases and J by 1 base, and 9 bases separated the two germline ends. CDR3 size: 13 residues. CDR3 bases: TGCAGCGTTGACCACAGGGATAACTATGGCTACACCTTC. Protein: CSVDHRDNYGYTF.

This chain uses TRBV4-2 with TRBJ2-5; 8 positions match TRBD2. CDR3 length: 15 residues. Germline values: CDR1 LGHNA, CDR2 YNFKEQ. J gave up 3 bases and V 4 bases, and 7 bases lay outside the gene matches. CDR3: CASSPLSGGEETQYF. The CDR3 coding sequence is TGTGCCAGCAGCCCCCTATCGGGGGGGGAAGAGACCCAGTACTTC.